A single sample is the source of the 12 T cell receptor beta chains below, sequenced in a study of T cells after yellow fever vaccination. TCRdb reprocessed the 5' RACE reads with MiXCR, giving one entry per CDR3 protein. The data contain 300,000 to 400,000 distinct CDR3 sequences, around 13% of them seen just once; the ten biggest clones take up roughly 3.1%. The material was CD4+ T cells sorted from PBMCs, obtained 15 days after the yellow fever booster vaccination. The receptors here all came from a man aged 18 to 30 who received the YFV17D yellow fever vaccine.

The V call is TRBV15, the J call TRBJ2-2; 7 positions match TRBD1. The junction had 4 bases not matched to a gene; V was cut back by 0 bases and J by 3 bases. Germline V gene data show CDR1 as LNHNV and CDR2 as YYDKDF (reference sequence). The CDR3 is made up of 16 amino acids. This chain's CDR3 is CATSRDRGQYTGELFF. CDR3 in DNA: TGTGCCACCAGCAGAGATCGGGGACAGTACACCGGGGAGCTGTTTTTT.

The CDR3 nucleotides read TGCAGCGCCCAAGGGGATTGGACTGAAGCTTTCTTT. As protein: CSAQGDWTEAFF. This rearrangement joins TRBV29-1 to TRBJ1-1; maybe TRBD1 (5 bases). V was shortened by 7 bases and J by 5 bases, with 14 bases between the two germline ends. This CDR3 contains 12 residues. The germline V gene has CDR1 SQVTM and CDR2 ANQGSEA.

This clonotype was counted a few times. The chain has TRBV28 and TRBJ2-1, with 10 bases lining up with TRBD1. V shed 6 bases, J shed 13 bases, and the junction held 15 bases outside the gene matches. The germline V gene has CDR1 MDHEN and CDR2 SYDVKM. This CDR3 has 15 residues. The CDR3 loop reads CASREGDRGASYQFF. CDR3 DNA: TGTGCCAGCAGGGAAGGGGACAGGGGTGCTTCCTACCAGTTCTTC.

This clonotype was counted ten times or more. The chain recombines TRBV11-2 with TRBJ1-6, with unresolved D. Deletions cut 0 bases from V and 10 bases from J, with 7 bases between. The CDR3 sequence is 13 residues long. Germline CDR1 and CDR2: SGHAT and FQNNGV. CDR3 nucleotides: TGTGCCAGCAGCTTAGACTACAGCTCACCCCTCCACTTT. It codes for CASSLDYSSPLHF.

This clonotype was picked up a small number of times. A read error may account for a junction end that differs from germline. The chain employs TRBV7-7 and TRBJ2-6, with 7 nucleotides matching TRBD2. Germline V gene sequence: CDR1 SSHAT, CDR2 FNYEAQ (reference sequence). This CDR3 is 18 amino acids long. The CDR3 DNA follows: TGTGCTAGCAGCTCATCTAGCGGAGGGTACTCTGGGGCCAACGTCCTGACTTTC. Encoded protein: CASSSSSGGYSGANVLTF.

V and J are TRBV12-3 or TRBV12-4 and TRBJ2-5; TRBD1 matches 7 bases. CDR3 size: 15 residues. The V and J ends lost 6 bases and 4 bases, in that order; junction bases with no gene match: 11. The CDR3 spells CASSTRRTGGETQYF. The CDR3 DNA sequence: TGTGCCAGCAGCACCCGGAGGACAGGAGGAGAGACCCAGTACTTC.

This chain joins TRBV7-9 and TRBJ1-2; the D is unclear. V lost 3 bases and J lost 2, with 10 bases in between. The germline gives CDR1 SEHNR, CDR2 FQNEAQ (reference sequence). This CDR3 contains 14 residues. The chain's CDR3 is CASSFFPMNYGYTF. CDR3 in DNA: TGTGCCAGCAGCTTTTTCCCGATGAACTATGGCTACACCTTC. The whole variable domain, remainder taken from reference TRBV7-9 and TRBJ1-2, is DTGVSQNPRHKITKRGQNVTFRCDPISEHNRLYWYRQTLGQGPEFLTYFQNEAQLEKSRLLSDRFSAERPKGSFSTLEIQRTEQGDSAMYLCASSFFPMNYGYTFGSGTRLTVV.

This clonotype was counted between two and nine times. This chain connects TRBV12-3 or TRBV12-4 to TRBJ2-5, with D perhaps being TRBD1 or TRBD2 (5 bases each). V was clipped by 7 bases and J by 7 bases, with 10 bases between them. The CDR3 has 11 amino acids. The CDR3 loop is CASTPGGTQYF. The CDR3 nucleotides read TGTGCCAGCACCCCTGGGGGGACCCAGTACTTC.

This clonotype has just a few counts. This chain joins TRBV7-2 and TRBJ2-7, with D unresolved. Trimming removed 5 bases from V and 6 bases from J, with 11 bases in between. CDR3 size: 12 residues. CDR1 and CDR2 (germline): SGHTA, FQGNSA. CDR3 residues: CASSQWASEQYF. As DNA, the CDR3 is TGTGCCAGCAGCCAGTGGGCCTCCGAGCAGTACTTC.

This clonotype was seen a handful of times. The chain carries TRBV5-1 and TRBJ1-4; tentatively, D is TRBD1 (5 bases). V was pared by 4 bases and J by 7 bases, with 20 bases between. Germline V gene sequence: CDR1 SGHRS, CDR2 YFSETQ. This CDR3 spans 16 amino acids. This CDR3 reads CASSPAAQGRGEKLFF. The CDR3 DNA is TGCGCCAGCAGCCCCGCTGCCCAGGGCCGGGGTGAAAAACTGTTTTTT.

A few counts support this clonotype. This chain joins TRBV5-5 and TRBJ2-3; 7 bases agree with TRBD1. The CDR3 is 13 amino acids. Germline V gene sequence: CDR1 SGHKS, CDR2 YYEKEE (reference sequence). The J segment lost 2 bases and the V segment lost 5 bases, leaving 2 bases of the junction unmatched. CDR3: CASRDRLTDTQYF. CDR3 in DNA: TGTGCCAGCAGGGACAGGCTCACAGATACGCAGTATTTT.

There are a few counts of this clonotype. The chain has TRBV5-4 and TRBJ2-5; 10 bases are shared with TRBD1. In germline, CDR1 is SGHNT, CDR2 YYREEE (reference sequence). CDR3 size: 15 residues. The V and J ends lost 0 bases and 5 bases, in that order; junction bases with no gene match: 4. CDR3 loop: CASSLATGGQETQYF. The CDR3 DNA sequence: TGTGCCAGCAGCTTGGCGACAGGGGGCCAGGAGACCCAGTACTTC.